This TCR beta chain originates from a study of blood T cell repertoires in COVID-19. In the study overall: Collection of acute and convalescent COVID-19 samples took place in the United States, Italy and Spain. T cells, B-cell-depleted T cells, or PBMCs supplied cDNA or gDNA.

The authors' processing: From reference gene primer amplification, estimates of nucleated cell counts were derived. Some clones are missing from TCRdb's copy, which holds only in-frame ones; the method was immunoSEQ multiplex PCR. Clone size and V and J calls were adopted from that table, with D and trimming inferred from the DNA. The sample yields about 40,000 clones, roughly 80% seen once. This clone was seen more than once but under ten times. The CDR3 loop spans 13 amino acids. The V gene end was trimmed by 5 bases and the J gene end by 7 bases; junction bases not matched to a gene: 8. The germline V gene has CDR1 SQVTM and CDR2 ANQGSEA.

The sequence came from an elderly man with active or convalescent COVID-19. V is TRBV29-1 and J is TRBJ1-2, with 9 bases matching TRBD1. Sequenced input: peripheral blood. The CDR3, as DNA: TGCAGCGTTCAACAGGGGGCTCCTGGTGGCTACACCTTC. Amino acids: CSVQQGAPGGYTF.